This note documents a single TCR beta chain sequence. These data are taken from a study of T cells after yellow fever vaccination. TCRdb itself ran the 5' RACE reads through MiXCR, one entry per CDR3 protein. This repertoire shows around 550,000 distinct CDR3 sequences, about 19% found once; its top ten account for about 13%. The sequenced sample was PBMCs, obtained 15 days after the yellow fever booster vaccination. The source is a man aged 25 to 45 who received the YFV17D yellow fever vaccine.

CDR3 sequence: CASSPTAGVEQYF. CDR3 bases: TGTGCCAGCAGCCCCACGGCGGGAGTCGAGCAGTACTTC. The chain recombines TRBV9 with TRBJ2-7; 7 nucleotides line up with TRBD2. Germline CDR1 SGDLS, CDR2 YYNGEE. The J segment lost 6 bases and the V segment lost 4 bases, leaving 7 bases of the junction unmatched. This CDR3 region has 13 residues.